These T cell receptor beta chains were read from a single sample in a study of Graves' ophthalmopathy and Graves' hyperthyroidism. Each CDR3 protein gets one entry after TCRdb re-called the multiplex PCR reads with MiXCR. The sample lists 680,000 or so distinct CDR3 sequences; 20% to 25% were seen once. The material sequenced was peripheral blood. The receptors stem from a woman aged 18 to 35 with stable Graves' hyperthyroidism. Some clones in this sample may be carry-over from other donors' samples. CDR3s include the opening cysteine and the closing phenylalanine or tryptophan. Fields, in order: V gene, D gene, J gene, CDR3 protein. A D gene is named only where the DNA matches it firmly.

TRBV20-1	TRBD1	TRBJ1-2	CSARAGQGDGYTF
TRBV19	TRBD2	TRBJ2-3	CASRTSPGLAGVSDTQYF
TRBV29-1	TRBD1	TRBJ2-7	CSVSTQGASDEQYF
TRBV6-2/TRBV6-3	TRBD2	TRBJ2-5	CASSYGGLAGVLKETQYF
TRBV27	TRBD1	TRBJ1-2	CASSSGGDGYTF
TRBV12-3/TRBV12-4	.	TRBJ1-1	CASSFQGRSTEAFF
TRBV6-5	.	TRBJ2-2	CASSYSPGPHPGELFF
TRBV19	TRBD1	TRBJ2-7	CASSFGQDSYEQYF
TRBV19	TRBD1	TRBJ1-1	CASKAPRDRGTEAFF
TRBV12-3/TRBV12-4	.	TRBJ2-7	CASTEGAREQYF
TRBV12-3/TRBV12-4	.	TRBJ2-2	CASSPTWAHTGELFF
TRBV6-1	.	TRBJ2-5	CASGRGRWETQYF
TRBV6-1	TRBD2	TRBJ2-5	CASNRALGGRGETQYF
TRBV6-2/TRBV6-3	TRBD1	TRBJ2-6	CASSYSMGQGFSSGANVLTF
TRBV9	.	TRBJ1-1	CASSPPRGNTEAFF
TRBV6-5	.	TRBJ2-2	CASSSAGSTTGELFF
TRBV27	.	TRBJ1-6	CASSLFTERNNSPLHF
TRBV3-1	.	TRBJ1-6	CASSQDGNSPLHF
TRBV15	.	TRBJ2-7	CATTDGFSYEQYF
TRBV6-1	.	TRBJ2-7	CASSGLRDGSYEQYF
TRBV10-2	TRBD1	TRBJ1-5	CASFPGQGSNQPQHF
TRBV12-3/TRBV12-4	.	TRBJ2-5	CASSLDLVEKETQYF
TRBV5-1	.	TRBJ2-5	CASSLFPPTRVVNLETQYF
TRBV6-1	.	TRBJ1-1	CASRGQYTEAFF
TRBV11-2	.	TRBJ2-4	CASSLRGATLRAKNIQYF
TRBV6-5	.	TRBJ1-1	CASSYSTGANTEAFF
TRBV29-1	.	TRBJ2-2	CSVEPGTNTGELFF
TRBV28	.	TRBJ2-5	CASSDRMETQYF
TRBV28	.	TRBJ2-5	CASSLLGTSLQETQYF
TRBV20-1	TRBD1	TRBJ1-1	CSARTGQGAYEAFF
TRBV12-3/TRBV12-4	.	TRBJ1-3	CASRAGISGNTIYF
TRBV28	.	TRBJ1-1	CASDQGVSTEAFF
TRBV3-1	.	TRBJ1-1	CASSHAGTEAFF
TRBV7-2	.	TRBJ2-7	CASSLEPAYEQYF
TRBV20-1	.	TRBJ1-6	CSARDGFDSPLHF
TRBV20-1	.	TRBJ2-2	CSAPVGGLDTGELFF
TRBV28	TRBD1	TRBJ1-2	CASSLAQGAWDYGYTF